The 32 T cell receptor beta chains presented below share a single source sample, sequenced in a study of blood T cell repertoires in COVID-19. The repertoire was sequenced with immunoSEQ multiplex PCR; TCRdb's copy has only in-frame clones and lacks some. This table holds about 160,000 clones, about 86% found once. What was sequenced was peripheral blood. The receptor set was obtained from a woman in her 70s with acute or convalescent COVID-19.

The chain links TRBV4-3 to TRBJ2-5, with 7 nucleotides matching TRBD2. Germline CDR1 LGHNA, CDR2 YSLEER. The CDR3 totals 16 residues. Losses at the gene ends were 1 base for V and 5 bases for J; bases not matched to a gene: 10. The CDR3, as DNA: TGCGCCAGCAGCCAAGGCTCCGTGGGAGGGTGGGAGACCCAGTACTTC. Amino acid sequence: CASSQGSVGGWETQYF.

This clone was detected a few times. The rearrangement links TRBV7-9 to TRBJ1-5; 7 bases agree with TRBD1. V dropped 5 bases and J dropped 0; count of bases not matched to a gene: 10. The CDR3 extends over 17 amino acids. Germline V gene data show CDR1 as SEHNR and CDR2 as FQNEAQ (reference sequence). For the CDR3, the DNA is TGTGCCAGCAGCCCGTGGTCAGGGACAGATAGCAATCAGCCCCAGCATTTT. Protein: CASSPWSGTDSNQPQHF.

The CDR3 DNA follows: TGCGCCAGCAGCTTGGGTATAGGACAGGGGGCACCTTTTTCGAACACCGGGGAGCTGTTTTTT. This encodes CASSLGIGQGAPFSNTGELFF. The genes are TRBV5-1 and TRBJ2-2, with 11 bases lining up with TRBD1. This CDR3 comprises 21 residues. CDR1 and CDR2 (germline): SGHRS, YFSETQ. Germline trimming cut 0 bases from V and 0 bases from J; bases unmatched to any gene: 13.

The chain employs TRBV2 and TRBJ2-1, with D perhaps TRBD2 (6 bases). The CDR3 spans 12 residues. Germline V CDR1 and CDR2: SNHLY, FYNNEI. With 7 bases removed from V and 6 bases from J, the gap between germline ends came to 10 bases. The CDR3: CASTRGFNEQFF. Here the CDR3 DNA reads TGTGCCAGCACGCGGGGCTTCAATGAGCAGTTCTTC.

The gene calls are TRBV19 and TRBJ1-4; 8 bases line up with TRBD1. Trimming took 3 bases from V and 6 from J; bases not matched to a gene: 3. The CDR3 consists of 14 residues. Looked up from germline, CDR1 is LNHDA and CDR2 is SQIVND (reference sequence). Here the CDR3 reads CASSMYRGDEKLFF. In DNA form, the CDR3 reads TGTGCCAGTAGTATGTACAGGGGGGATGAAAAACTGTTTTTT.

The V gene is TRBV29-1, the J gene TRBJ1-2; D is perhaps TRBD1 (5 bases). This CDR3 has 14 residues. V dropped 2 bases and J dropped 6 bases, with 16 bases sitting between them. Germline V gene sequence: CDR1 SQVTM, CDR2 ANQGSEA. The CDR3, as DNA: TGCAGCGTTGAAAAGCAGTGGGGCGGTGATGGCTACACCTTC. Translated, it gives CSVEKQWGGDGYTF. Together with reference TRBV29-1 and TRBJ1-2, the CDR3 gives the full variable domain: SAVISQKPSRDICQRGTSLTIQCQVDSQVTMMFWYRQQPGQSLTLIATANQGSEATYESGFVIDKFPISRPNLTFSTLTVSNMSPEDSSIYLCSVEKQWGGDGYTFGSGTRLTVV.

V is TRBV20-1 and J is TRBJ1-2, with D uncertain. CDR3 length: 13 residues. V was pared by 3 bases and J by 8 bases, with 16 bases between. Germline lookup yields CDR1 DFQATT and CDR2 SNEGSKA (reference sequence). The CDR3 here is CSASYRGVGGYTF. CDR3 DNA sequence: TGCAGTGCTAGTTACCGCGGGGTAGGCGGCTACACCTTC.

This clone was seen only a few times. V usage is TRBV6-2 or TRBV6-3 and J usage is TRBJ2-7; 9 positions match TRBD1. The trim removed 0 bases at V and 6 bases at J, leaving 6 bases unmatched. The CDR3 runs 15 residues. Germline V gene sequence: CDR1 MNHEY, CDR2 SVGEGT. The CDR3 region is CASSYSLGTGSEQYF. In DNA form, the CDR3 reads TGTGCCAGCAGTTACTCCCTCGGGACAGGGAGCGAGCAGTACTTC.

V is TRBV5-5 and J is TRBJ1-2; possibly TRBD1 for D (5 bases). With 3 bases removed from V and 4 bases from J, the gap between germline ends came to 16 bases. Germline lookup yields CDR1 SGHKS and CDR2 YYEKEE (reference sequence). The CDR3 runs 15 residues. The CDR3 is CASSSFIDSTYGYTF. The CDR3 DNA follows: TGTGCCAGCAGCTCCTTCATAGACAGCACCTATGGCTACACCTTC.

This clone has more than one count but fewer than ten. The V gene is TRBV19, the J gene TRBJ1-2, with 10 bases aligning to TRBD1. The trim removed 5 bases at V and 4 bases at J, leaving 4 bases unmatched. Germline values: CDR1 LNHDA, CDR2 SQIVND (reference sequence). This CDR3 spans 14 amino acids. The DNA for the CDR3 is TGTGCCAGTAGTGCCGGACAGGGGGTCTATGGCTACACCTTC. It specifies CASSAGQGVYGYTF.

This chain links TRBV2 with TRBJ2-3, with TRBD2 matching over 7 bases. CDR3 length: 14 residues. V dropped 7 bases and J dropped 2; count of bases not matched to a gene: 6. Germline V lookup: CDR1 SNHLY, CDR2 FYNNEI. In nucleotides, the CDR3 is TGTGCCAGCAAAAGAGCGGGATCCACAGATACGCAGTATTTT. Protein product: CASKRAGSTDTQYF.

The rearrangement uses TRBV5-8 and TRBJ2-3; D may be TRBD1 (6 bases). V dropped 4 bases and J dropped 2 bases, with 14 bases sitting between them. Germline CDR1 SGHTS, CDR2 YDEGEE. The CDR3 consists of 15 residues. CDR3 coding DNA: TGTGCCAGCAGCCCTGACAGGCCCTACACAGATACGCAGTATTTT. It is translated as CASSPDRPYTDTQYF.

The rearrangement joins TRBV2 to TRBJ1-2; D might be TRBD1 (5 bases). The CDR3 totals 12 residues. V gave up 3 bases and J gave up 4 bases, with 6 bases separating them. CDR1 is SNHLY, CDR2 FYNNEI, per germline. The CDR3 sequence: CASSDRAYGYTF. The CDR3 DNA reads TGTGCCAGCAGTGACAGGGCCTATGGCTACACCTTC.

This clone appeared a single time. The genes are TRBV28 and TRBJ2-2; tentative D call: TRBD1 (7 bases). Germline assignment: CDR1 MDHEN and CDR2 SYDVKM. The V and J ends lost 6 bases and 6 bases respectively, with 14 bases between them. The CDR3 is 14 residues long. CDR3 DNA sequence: TGTGCCAGCAGGCGACAGGGAGGCGCCGGGGAGCTGTTTTTT. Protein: CASRRQGGAGELFF.

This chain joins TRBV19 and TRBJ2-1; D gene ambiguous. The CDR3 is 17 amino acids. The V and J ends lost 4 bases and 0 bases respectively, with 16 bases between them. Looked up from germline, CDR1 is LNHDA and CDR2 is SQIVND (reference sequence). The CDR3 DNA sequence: TGTGCCAGTAGTACCTCGAGGTCCCAGAGCTCCTACAATGAGCAGTTCTTC. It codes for CASSTSRSQSSYNEQFF. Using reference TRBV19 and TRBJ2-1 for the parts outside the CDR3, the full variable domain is DGGITQSPKYLFRKEGQNVTLSCEQNLNHDAMYWYRQDPGQGLRLIYYSQIVNDFQKGDIAEGYSVSREKKESFPLTVTSAQKNPTAFYLCASSTSRSQSSYNEQFFGPGTRLTVL.

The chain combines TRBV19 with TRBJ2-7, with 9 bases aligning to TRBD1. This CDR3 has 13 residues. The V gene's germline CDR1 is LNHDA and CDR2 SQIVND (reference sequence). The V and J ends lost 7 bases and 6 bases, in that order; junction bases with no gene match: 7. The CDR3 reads CASTNYRGPEQYF. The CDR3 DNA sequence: TGTGCCAGTACCAACTACAGGGGGCCCGAGCAGTACTTC. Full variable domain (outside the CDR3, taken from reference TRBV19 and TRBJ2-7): DGGITQSPKYLFRKEGQNVTLSCEQNLNHDAMYWYRQDPGQGLRLIYYSQIVNDFQKGDIAEGYSVSREKKESFPLTVTSAQKNPTAFYLCASTNYRGPEQYFGPGTRLTVT.

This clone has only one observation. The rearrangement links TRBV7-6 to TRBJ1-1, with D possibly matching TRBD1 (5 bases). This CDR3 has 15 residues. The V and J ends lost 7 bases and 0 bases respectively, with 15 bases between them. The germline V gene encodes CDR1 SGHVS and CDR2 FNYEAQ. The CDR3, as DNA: TGTGCCAGCACCCCCCGGGGGGGTTTGAACACTGAAGCTTTCTTT. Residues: CASTPRGGLNTEAFF.

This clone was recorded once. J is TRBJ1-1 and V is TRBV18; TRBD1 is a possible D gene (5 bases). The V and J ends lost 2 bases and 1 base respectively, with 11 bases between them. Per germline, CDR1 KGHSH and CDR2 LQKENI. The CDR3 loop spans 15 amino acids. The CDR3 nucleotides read TGTGCCAGCTCACCAGGGCCGGGGGGGAACACTGAAGCTTTCTTT. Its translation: CASSPGPGGNTEAFF.

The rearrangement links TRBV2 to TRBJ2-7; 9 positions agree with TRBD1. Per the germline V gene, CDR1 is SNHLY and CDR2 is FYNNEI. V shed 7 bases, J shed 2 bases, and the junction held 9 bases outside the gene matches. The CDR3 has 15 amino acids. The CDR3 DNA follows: TGTGCCAGCAACCGAGGGGACAGGGTTACCTACGAGCAGTACTTC. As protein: CASNRGDRVTYEQYF.

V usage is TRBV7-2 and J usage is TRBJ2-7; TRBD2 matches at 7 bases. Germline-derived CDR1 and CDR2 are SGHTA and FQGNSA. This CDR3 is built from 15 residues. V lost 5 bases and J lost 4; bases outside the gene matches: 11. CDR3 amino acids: CASSTRAGRGYEQYF. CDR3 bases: TGTGCCAGCAGCACCCGTGCGGGGAGGGGTTACGAGCAGTACTTC.

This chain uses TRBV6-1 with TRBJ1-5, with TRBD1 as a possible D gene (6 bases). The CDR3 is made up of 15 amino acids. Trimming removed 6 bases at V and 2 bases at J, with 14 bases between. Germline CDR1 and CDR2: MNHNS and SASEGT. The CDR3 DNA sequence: TGTGCCAGCAGGATCAGGGGATTGGGCAATCAGCCCCAGCATTTT. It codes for CASRIRGLGNQPQHF.

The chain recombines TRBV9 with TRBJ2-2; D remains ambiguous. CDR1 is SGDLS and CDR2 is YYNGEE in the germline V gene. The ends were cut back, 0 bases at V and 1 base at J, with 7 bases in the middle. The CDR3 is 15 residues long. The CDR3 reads CASSVGTGNTGELFF. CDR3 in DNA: TGTGCCAGCAGCGTAGGAACGGGGAACACCGGGGAGCTGTTTTTT. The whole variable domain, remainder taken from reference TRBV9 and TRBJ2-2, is DSGVTQTPKHLITATGQRVTLRCSPRSGDLSVYWYQQSLDQGLQFLIQYYNGEERAKGNILERFSAQQFPDLHSELNLSSLELGDSALYFCASSVGTGNTGELFFGEGSRLTVL.

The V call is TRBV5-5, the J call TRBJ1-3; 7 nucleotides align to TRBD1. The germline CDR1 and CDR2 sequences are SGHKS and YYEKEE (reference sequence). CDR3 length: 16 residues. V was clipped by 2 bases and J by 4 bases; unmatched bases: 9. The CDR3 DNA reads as TGTGCCAGCAGCTTAGCCGGAAGGGGGCCAGGAAACACCATATATTTT. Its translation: CASSLAGRGPGNTIYF.

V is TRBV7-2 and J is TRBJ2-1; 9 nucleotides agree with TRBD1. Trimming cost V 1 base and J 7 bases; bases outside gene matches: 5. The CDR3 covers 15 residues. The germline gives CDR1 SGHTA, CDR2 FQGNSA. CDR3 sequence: CASSLGTGARNEQFF. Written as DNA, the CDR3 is TGTGCCAGCAGCTTAGGGACAGGGGCTCGGAATGAGCAGTTCTTC.

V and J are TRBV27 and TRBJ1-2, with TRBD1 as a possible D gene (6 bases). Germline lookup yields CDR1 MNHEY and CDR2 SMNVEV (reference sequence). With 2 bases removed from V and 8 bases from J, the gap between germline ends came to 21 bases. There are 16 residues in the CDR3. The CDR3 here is CASSLLSSGTPRGYTF. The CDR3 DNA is TGTGCCAGCAGTTTACTCTCCTCAGGGACACCAAGAGGCTACACCTTC.

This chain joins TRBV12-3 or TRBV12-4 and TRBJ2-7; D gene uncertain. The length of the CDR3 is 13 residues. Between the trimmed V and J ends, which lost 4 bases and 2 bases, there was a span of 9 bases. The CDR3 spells CASSSNQAYEQYF. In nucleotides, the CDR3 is TGTGCCAGCAGTTCTAATCAGGCCTACGAGCAGTACTTC.

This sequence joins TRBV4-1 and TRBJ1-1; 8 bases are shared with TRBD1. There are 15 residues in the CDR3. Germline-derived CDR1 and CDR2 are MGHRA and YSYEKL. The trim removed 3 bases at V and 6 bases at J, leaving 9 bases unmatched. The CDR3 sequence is CASSHHGQGAPEAFF. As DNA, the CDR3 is TGCGCCAGCAGCCACCACGGACAGGGTGCCCCTGAAGCTTTCTTT.

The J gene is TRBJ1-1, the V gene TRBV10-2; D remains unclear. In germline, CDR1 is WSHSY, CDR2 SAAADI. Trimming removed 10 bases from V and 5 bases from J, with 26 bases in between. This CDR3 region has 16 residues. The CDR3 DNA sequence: TGCGCCATTTCGCCGTTCGAGGGCCGAACATGGACTGAAGCTTTCTTT. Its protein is CAISPFEGRTWTEAFF.

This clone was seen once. The CDR3 region has the DNA TGTGCCAGCAGTGAATTTTTTGGAGCAGGGCAAGTGCCCGGGGAGCTGTTTTTT. Translating gives CASSEFFGAGQVPGELFF. The V call is TRBV2, the J call TRBJ2-2, with D maybe TRBD1 (5 bases). Germline loops: CDR1 SNHLY, CDR2 FYNNEI. CDR3 length: 18 residues. The V end was cut by 2 bases, the J end by 6 bases, with 22 bases between.

The DNA of the CDR3 is TGCGCCAGCAGCTTTACCCCTGGCTGGACTTCGGGCACTGAAGCTTTCTTT. Its translation is CASSFTPGWTSGTEAFF. The gene calls are TRBV5-1 and TRBJ1-1; D gene ambiguous. Trimming shortened V by 2 bases and J by 4 bases, and 21 bases separated the two germline ends. CDR3 length: 17 residues. CDR1 SGHRS and CDR2 YFSETQ come from the germline V gene. Based on the CDR3 plus reference TRBV5-1 and TRBJ1-1, the full variable domain is KAGVTQTPRYLIKTRGQQVTLSCSPISGHRSVSWYQQTPGQGLQFLFEYFSETQRNKGNFPGRFSGRQFSNSRSEMNVSTLELGDSALYLCASSFTPGWTSGTEAFFGQGTRLTVV.

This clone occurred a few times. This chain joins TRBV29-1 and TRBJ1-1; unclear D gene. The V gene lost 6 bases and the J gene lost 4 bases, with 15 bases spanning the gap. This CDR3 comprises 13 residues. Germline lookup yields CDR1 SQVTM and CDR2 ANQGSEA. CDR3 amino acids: CSVPRGRGTEAFF. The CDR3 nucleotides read TGCAGCGTCCCCCGAGGGCGGGGCACTGAAGCTTTCTTT.

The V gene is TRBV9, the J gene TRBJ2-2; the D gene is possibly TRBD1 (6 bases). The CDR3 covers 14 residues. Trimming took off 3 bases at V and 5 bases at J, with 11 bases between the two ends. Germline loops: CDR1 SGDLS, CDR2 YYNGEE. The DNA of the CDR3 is TGTGCCAGCAGCGCTTTTACAGGGACCGGGGAGCTGTTTTTT. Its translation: CASSAFTGTGELFF.